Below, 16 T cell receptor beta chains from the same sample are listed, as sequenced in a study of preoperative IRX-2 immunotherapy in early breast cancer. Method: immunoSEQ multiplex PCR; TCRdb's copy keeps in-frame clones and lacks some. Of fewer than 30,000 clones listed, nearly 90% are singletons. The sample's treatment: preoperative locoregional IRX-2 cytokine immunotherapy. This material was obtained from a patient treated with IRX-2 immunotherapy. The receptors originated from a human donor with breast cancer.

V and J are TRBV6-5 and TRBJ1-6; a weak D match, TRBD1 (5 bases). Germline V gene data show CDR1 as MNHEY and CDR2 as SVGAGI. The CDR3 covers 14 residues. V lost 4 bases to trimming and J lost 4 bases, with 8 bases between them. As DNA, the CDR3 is TGTGCCAGCAGTTCCCAGGGATATAATTCACCCCTCCACTTT. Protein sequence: CASSSQGYNSPLHF.

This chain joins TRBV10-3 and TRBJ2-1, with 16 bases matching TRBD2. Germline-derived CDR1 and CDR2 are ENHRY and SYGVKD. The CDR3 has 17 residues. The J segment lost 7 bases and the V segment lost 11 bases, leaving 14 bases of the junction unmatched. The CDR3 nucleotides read TGTGCCGCAGGATTGGGACTAGCGGGAGGGCGGGGGAATGAGCAGTTCTTC. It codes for CAAGLGLAGGRGNEQFF.

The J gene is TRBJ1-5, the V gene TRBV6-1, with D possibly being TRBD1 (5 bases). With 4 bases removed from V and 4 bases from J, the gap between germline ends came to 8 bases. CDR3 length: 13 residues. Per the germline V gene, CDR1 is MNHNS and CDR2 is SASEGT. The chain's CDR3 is CASSAGRNQPQHF. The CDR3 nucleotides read TGTGCCAGCAGTGCGGGACGGAATCAGCCCCAGCATTTT.

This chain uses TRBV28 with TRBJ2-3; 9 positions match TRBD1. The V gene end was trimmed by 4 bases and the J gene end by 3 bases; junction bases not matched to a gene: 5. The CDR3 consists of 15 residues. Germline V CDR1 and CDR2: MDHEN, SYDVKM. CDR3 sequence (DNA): TGTGCCAGCAGTTCTGGGACAGGGTGGACAGATACGCAGTATTTT. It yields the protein CASSSGTGWTDTQYF.

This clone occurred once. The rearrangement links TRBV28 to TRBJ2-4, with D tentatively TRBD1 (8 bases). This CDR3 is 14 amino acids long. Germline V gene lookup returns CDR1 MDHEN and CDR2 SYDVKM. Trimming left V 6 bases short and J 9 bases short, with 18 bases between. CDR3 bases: TGTGCCAGCAGGACCGGACAGGGAGGGAGCATTCAGTACTTC. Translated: CASRTGQGGSIQYF. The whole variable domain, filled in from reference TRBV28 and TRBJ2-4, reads DVKVTQSSRYLVKRTGEKVFLECVQDMDHENMFWYRQDPGLGLRLIYFSYDVKMKEKGDIPEGYSVSREKKERFSLILESASTNQTSMYLCASRTGQGGSIQYFGAGTRLSVL.

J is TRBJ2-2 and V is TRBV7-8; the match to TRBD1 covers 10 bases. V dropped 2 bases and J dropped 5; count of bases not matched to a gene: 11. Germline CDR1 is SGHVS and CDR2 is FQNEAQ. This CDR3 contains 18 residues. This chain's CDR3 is CASSLRGPTGGATGELFF. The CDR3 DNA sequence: TGTGCCAGCAGCTTACGTGGGCCGACAGGGGGCGCGACCGGGGAGCTGTTTTTT.

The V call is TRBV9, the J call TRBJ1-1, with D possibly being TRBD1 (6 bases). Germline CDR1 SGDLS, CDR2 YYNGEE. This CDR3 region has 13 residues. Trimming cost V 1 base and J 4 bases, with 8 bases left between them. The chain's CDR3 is CASSVQGGTEAFF. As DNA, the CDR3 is TGTGCCAGCAGCGTACAAGGGGGCACTGAAGCTTTCTTT.

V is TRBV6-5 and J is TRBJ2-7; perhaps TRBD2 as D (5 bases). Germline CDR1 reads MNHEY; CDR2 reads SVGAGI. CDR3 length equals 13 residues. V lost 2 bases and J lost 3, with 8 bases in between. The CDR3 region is CASSYGGYYEQYF. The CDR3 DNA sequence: TGTGCCAGCAGTTACGGCGGGTACTACGAGCAGTACTTC.

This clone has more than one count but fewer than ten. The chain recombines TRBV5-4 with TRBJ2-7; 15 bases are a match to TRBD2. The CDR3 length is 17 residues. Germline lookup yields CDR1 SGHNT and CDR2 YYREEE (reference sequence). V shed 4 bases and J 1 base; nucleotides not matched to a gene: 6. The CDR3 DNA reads TGTGCCAGCAGCCCTGGACTAGCGGGAGGGCCGTCCTACGAGCAGTACTTC. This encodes CASSPGLAGGPSYEQYF.

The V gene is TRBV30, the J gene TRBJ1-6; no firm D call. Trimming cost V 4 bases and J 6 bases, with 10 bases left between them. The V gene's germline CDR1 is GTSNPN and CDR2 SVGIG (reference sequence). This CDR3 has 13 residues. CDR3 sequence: CAWKASGNSPLHF. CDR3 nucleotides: TGTGCCTGGAAAGCCTCCGGTAATTCACCCCTCCACTTT.

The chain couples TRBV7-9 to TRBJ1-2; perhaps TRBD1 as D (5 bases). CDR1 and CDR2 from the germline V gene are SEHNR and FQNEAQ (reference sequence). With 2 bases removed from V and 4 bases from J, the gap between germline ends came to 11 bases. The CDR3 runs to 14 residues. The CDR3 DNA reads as TGTGCCAGCAGCTTACAGGGAGGTGGCTATGGCTACACCTTC. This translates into CASSLQGGGYGYTF. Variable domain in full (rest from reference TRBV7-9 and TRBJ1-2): DTGVSQNPRHKITKRGQNVTFRCDPISEHNRLYWYRQTLGQGPEFLTYFQNEAQLEKSRLLSDRFSAERPKGSFSTLEIQRTEQGDSAMYLCASSLQGGGYGYTFGSGTRLTVV.

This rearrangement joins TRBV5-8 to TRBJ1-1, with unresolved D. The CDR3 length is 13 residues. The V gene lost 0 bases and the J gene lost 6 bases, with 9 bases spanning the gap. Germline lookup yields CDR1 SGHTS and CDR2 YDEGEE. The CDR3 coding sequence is TGTGCCAGCAGCTTGGAGGGTGGAGCTGAAGCTTTCTTT. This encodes CASSLEGGAEAFF. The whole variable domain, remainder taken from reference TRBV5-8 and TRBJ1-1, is EAGVTQSPTHLIKTRGQQATLRCSPISGHTSVYWYQQALGLGLQFLLWYDEGEERNRGNFPPRFSGRQFPNYSSELNVNALELEDSALYLCASSLEGGAEAFFGQGTRLTVV.

CDR3 region: CASSPGQNEKLFF. The CDR3 bases are TGTGCCAGCAGCCCGGGACAGAATGAAAAACTGTTTTTT. The chain combines TRBV6-1 with TRBJ1-4, with 7 positions matching TRBD1. Trimming cost V 6 bases and J 5 bases; bases outside gene matches: 3. Per the germline V gene, CDR1 is MNHNS and CDR2 is SASEGT. This CDR3 comprises 13 residues.

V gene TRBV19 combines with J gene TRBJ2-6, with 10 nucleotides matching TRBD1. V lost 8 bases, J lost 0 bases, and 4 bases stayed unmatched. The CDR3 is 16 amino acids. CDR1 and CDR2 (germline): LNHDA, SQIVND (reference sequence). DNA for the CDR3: TGTGCCAGTGGGGGGACAGGGGCCTCTGGGGCCAACGTCCTGACTTTC. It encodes CASGGTGASGANVLTF.

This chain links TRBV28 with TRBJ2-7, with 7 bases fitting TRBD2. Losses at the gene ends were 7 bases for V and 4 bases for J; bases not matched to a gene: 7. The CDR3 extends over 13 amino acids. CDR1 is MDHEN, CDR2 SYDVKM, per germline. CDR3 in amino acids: CASTPGGGYEQYF. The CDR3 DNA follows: TGTGCCAGCACCCCTGGCGGGGGTTACGAGCAGTACTTC.

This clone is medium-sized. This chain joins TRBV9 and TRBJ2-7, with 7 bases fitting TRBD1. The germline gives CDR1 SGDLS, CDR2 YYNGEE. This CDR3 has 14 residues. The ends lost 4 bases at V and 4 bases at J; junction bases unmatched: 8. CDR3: CASSQTGLGYEQYF. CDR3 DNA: TGTGCCAGCAGCCAGACAGGGTTGGGATACGAGCAGTACTTC.